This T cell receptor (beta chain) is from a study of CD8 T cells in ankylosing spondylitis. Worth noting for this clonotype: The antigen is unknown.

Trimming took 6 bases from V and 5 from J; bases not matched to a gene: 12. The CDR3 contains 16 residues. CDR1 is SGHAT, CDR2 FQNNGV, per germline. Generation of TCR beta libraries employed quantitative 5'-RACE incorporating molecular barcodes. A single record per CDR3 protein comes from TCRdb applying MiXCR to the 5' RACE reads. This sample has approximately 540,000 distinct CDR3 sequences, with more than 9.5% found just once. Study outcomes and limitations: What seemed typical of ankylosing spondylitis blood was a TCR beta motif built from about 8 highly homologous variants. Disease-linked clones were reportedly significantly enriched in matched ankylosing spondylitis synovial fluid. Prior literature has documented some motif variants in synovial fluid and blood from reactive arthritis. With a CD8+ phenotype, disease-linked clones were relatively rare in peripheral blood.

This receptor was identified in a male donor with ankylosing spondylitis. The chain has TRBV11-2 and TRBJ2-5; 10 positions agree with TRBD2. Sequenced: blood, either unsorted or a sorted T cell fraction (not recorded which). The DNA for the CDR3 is TGTGCCAGCAGGCACTTGAGCGGGAGGGGAGGCGAGACCCAGTACTTC. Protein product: CASRHLSGRGGETQYF.